A selection of T cell receptor beta chains follows, all from one sample in a study of blood T cells in healthy people across ages. MiXCR, applied by TCRdb to the 5' RACE reads, yields one record per CDR3 protein. The profile shows around 1,600,000 distinct CDR3 sequences, approximately 39% of them singletons. Sequencing was done on a sample of blood. The receptors stem from a woman under 30 in good health. Both conserved end residues are part of each CDR3. Fields, in order: V gene, J gene, clone size, D gene, CDR3 DNA, CDR3 protein. D genes are given only for firm matches. Rows give clone size only sometimes, using once, few, many, or a class for an expanded clone.

v_gene: TRBV7-9; j_gene: TRBJ1-4; abundance: -; d_gene: -; CDR3nt: TGTGCCAGCAGCCCAACCCCCCGGAGAGAGGAAAAACTGTTTTTT; CDR3aa: CASSPTPRREEKLFF
v_gene: TRBV24-1; j_gene: TRBJ2-5; abundance: few; d_gene: -; CDR3nt: TGTGCCACCAGTGACCTGTACAATGAGCAGTACTTC; CDR3aa: CATSDLYNEQYF
v_gene: TRBV6-5; j_gene: TRBJ2-1; abundance: few; d_gene: TRBD1; CDR3nt: TGTGCCAGCAGAAGGGACAGGGGCAACAATGAGCAGTTCTTC; CDR3aa: CASRRDRGNNEQFF
v_gene: TRBV12-3/TRBV12-4; j_gene: TRBJ1-5; abundance: -; d_gene: TRBD1; CDR3nt: TGTGCCAGCAGTTCTCGCCCTAAAGGACAGGAGAGCAATCAGCCCCAGCATTTT; CDR3aa: CASSSRPKGQESNQPQHF
v_gene: TRBV13; j_gene: TRBJ2-7; abundance: -; d_gene: TRBD2; CDR3nt: TGTGCCAGCAGCTTAGTTGGTATAGCGGGGTCCTACGAGCAGTACTTC; CDR3aa: CASSLVGIAGSYEQYF
v_gene: TRBV9; j_gene: TRBJ2-1; abundance: -; d_gene: -; CDR3nt: TGTGCCAGCAGCGTAAGGGACTCTCAATTTGAGCAGTTCTTC; CDR3aa: CASSVRDSQFEQFF
v_gene: TRBV29-1; j_gene: TRBJ1-1; abundance: -; d_gene: -; CDR3nt: TGCAGCGTTGAAGGTTGGGCGAACACTGAAGCTTTCTTT; CDR3aa: CSVEGWANTEAFF
v_gene: TRBV20-1; j_gene: TRBJ2-1; abundance: -; d_gene: TRBD2; CDR3nt: TGCAGTGCTATTCGGACTAGCGGGACCGGGGATGAGCAGTTCTTC; CDR3aa: CSAIRTSGTGDEQFF
v_gene: TRBV7-2; j_gene: TRBJ2-5; abundance: many; d_gene: -; CDR3nt: TGTGCCAGCAGCTTAGGACAGTCCCAAGAGACCCAGTACTTC; CDR3aa: CASSLGQSQETQYF
v_gene: TRBV7-2; j_gene: TRBJ2-7; abundance: -; d_gene: -; CDR3nt: TGTGCCAGCAGCCTCTTAGGCGGGTCTGAAGGCTACGAGCAGTACTTC; CDR3aa: CASSLLGGSEGYEQYF
v_gene: TRBV4-2; j_gene: TRBJ2-1; abundance: -; d_gene: -; CDR3nt: TGTGCCAGCAGCACACTAACATCCTACAATGAGCAGTTCTTC; CDR3aa: CASSTLTSYNEQFF
v_gene: TRBV18; j_gene: TRBJ2-1; abundance: -; d_gene: -; CDR3nt: TGTGCCAGCTCACCGGGGCAGGAGAGGTCCAATGAGCAGTTCTTC; CDR3aa: CASSPGQERSNEQFF
v_gene: TRBV20-1; j_gene: TRBJ1-4; abundance: -; d_gene: -; CDR3nt: TGCAGTGCTCGGGGGGACATTGAAAAACTATTTTTT; CDR3aa: CSARGDIEKLFF
v_gene: TRBV20-1; j_gene: TRBJ1-2; abundance: few; d_gene: -; CDR3nt: TGCAGTGCTAGACCCCTGGGGGCGATCTATGGCTACACCTTC; CDR3aa: CSARPLGAIYGYTF
v_gene: TRBV6-5; j_gene: TRBJ1-1; abundance: -; d_gene: TRBD1; CDR3nt: TGTGCCAGCAGTTACTGGACAGGGGGCACTGAAGCTTTCTTT; CDR3aa: CASSYWTGGTEAFF
v_gene: TRBV7-2; j_gene: TRBJ1-4; abundance: few; d_gene: -; CDR3nt: TGTGCCAGCAGCTTTCAGGGCGCTAGTGAAAAACTGTTTTTT; CDR3aa: CASSFQGASEKLFF
v_gene: TRBV6-6; j_gene: TRBJ1-2; abundance: few; d_gene: -; CDR3nt: TGTGCCGGGGGGGACTATAACTATGGCTACACCTTC; CDR3aa: CAGGDYNYGYTF
v_gene: TRBV2; j_gene: TRBJ2-1; abundance: -; d_gene: -; CDR3nt: TGTGCCAGCTCTGGGGAGCAGTTCTTC; CDR3aa: CASSGEQFF
v_gene: TRBV28; j_gene: TRBJ1-1; abundance: -; d_gene: -; CDR3nt: TGTGCCAGCAGTCCGCCTTGGAACACTGAAGCTTTCTTT; CDR3aa: CASSPPWNTEAFF
v_gene: TRBV13; j_gene: TRBJ1-1; abundance: -; d_gene: -; CDR3nt: TGTGCCAGCAGCTTACGGCCGTTGGGGGGGTCGGTGAACACTGAAGCTTTCTTT; CDR3aa: CASSLRPLGGSVNTEAFF
v_gene: TRBV7-2; j_gene: TRBJ2-2; abundance: -; d_gene: -; CDR3nt: TGTGCCAGCAGCTTACTGGTGAACACCGGGGAGCTGTTTTTT; CDR3aa: CASSLLVNTGELFF
v_gene: TRBV12-3/TRBV12-4; j_gene: TRBJ2-2; abundance: -; d_gene: -; CDR3nt: TGTGCCAGCAGTTTCGCTGCAGGGTTGTACACCGGGGAGCTGTTTTTT; CDR3aa: CASSFAAGLYTGELFF
v_gene: TRBV4-1; j_gene: TRBJ1-1; abundance: few; d_gene: TRBD1; CDR3nt: TGCGCCAGCAGCCAGGTGATAGGGGGCGGCACTGAAGCTTTCTTT; CDR3aa: CASSQVIGGGTEAFF
v_gene: TRBV27; j_gene: TRBJ2-7; abundance: -; d_gene: TRBD2; CDR3nt: TGTGCCAGCCGGACTCCTTCCGGGACTACCTACGAGCAGTACTTC; CDR3aa: CASRTPSGTTYEQYF
v_gene: TRBV20-1; j_gene: TRBJ2-1; abundance: few; d_gene: TRBD2; CDR3nt: TGCAGTGCTTTTAGCGGGATTATGAATGAGCAGTTCTTC; CDR3aa: CSAFSGIMNEQFF
v_gene: TRBV7-2; j_gene: TRBJ2-2; abundance: -; d_gene: -; CDR3nt: TGTGCCAGCAGCTTAGAGTTTTGGGGGATCGGCACCGGGGAGCTGTTTTTT; CDR3aa: CASSLEFWGIGTGELFF
v_gene: TRBV30; j_gene: TRBJ1-4; abundance: -; d_gene: TRBD1; CDR3nt: TGTGCCTGGAGTGCCTGGGACAGGGTCGAACTGTTTTTT; CDR3aa: CAWSAWDRVELFF
v_gene: TRBV27; j_gene: TRBJ2-7; abundance: -; d_gene: TRBD2; CDR3nt: TGTGCCAGCAGTTTCAGACTAGCGGGCTACAATGAGCAGTACTTC; CDR3aa: CASSFRLAGYNEQYF
v_gene: TRBV3-1; j_gene: TRBJ1-2; abundance: -; d_gene: TRBD1; CDR3nt: TGTGCCAGCAGCCACCGACAGGGTTGGGGGGGCTACACCTTC; CDR3aa: CASSHRQGWGGYTF
v_gene: TRBV29-1; j_gene: TRBJ2-3; abundance: many; d_gene: -; CDR3nt: TGCAGCGTTGGTAGCGGAACTTACACAGATACGCAGTATTTT; CDR3aa: CSVGSGTYTDTQYF
v_gene: TRBV20-1; j_gene: TRBJ1-2; abundance: -; d_gene: -; CDR3nt: TGCAGTGCTAGTAGCACAGAAACTAACTATGGCTACACCTTC; CDR3aa: CSASSTETNYGYTF
v_gene: TRBV7-2; j_gene: TRBJ2-7; abundance: few; d_gene: TRBD2; CDR3nt: TGTGCCAGCAGCTTAGGGGAGACTAGCGAATACGAGCAGTACTTC; CDR3aa: CASSLGETSEYEQYF
v_gene: TRBV2; j_gene: TRBJ1-6; abundance: few; d_gene: -; CDR3nt: TGTGCCAGCAGTGGACAGATAAATAATTCACCCCTCCACTTT; CDR3aa: CASSGQINNSPLHF
v_gene: TRBV29-1; j_gene: TRBJ1-4; abundance: few; d_gene: TRBD1; CDR3nt: TGCAGCGCTCCCGGGACAGGGGGCTATTCGGAAAAACTGTTTTTT; CDR3aa: CSAPGTGGYSEKLFF
v_gene: TRBV29-1; j_gene: TRBJ2-1; abundance: few; d_gene: TRBD1; CDR3nt: TGCAGCGTTTGGGACAGGGTGGCTGAGCAGTTCTTC; CDR3aa: CSVWDRVAEQFF
v_gene: TRBV7-2; j_gene: TRBJ2-5; abundance: once; d_gene: -; CDR3nt: TGTGCCAGCAGCGGATCCCGGGCCCCAGGGGAGACCCAGTACTTC; CDR3aa: CASSGSRAPGETQYF
v_gene: TRBV6-1; j_gene: TRBJ1-5; abundance: -; d_gene: -; CDR3nt: TGTGCCAGCAGTGAAGAGGGGGTCCATCAGCCCCAGCATTTT; CDR3aa: CASSEEGVHQPQHF
v_gene: TRBV20-1; j_gene: TRBJ2-7; abundance: -; d_gene: TRBD2; CDR3nt: TGCAGTGCTTCAGCGGGAGGGCCTTGGGTCAATGAGCAGTACTTC; CDR3aa: CSASAGGPWVNEQYF
v_gene: TRBV6-2/TRBV6-3; j_gene: TRBJ2-1; abundance: few; d_gene: TRBD2; CDR3nt: TGTGCCAGCAGTTACGCGCGGGGGGGCTCTTACAATGAGCAGTTCTTC; CDR3aa: CASSYARGGSYNEQFF
v_gene: TRBV27; j_gene: TRBJ2-7; abundance: few; d_gene: -; CDR3nt: TGTGCCAGCAGTCCTACTGCTTGGGCCGAGCAGTACTTC; CDR3aa: CASSPTAWAEQYF
v_gene: TRBV5-1; j_gene: TRBJ2-5; abundance: few; d_gene: -; CDR3nt: TGCGCCAGCAGCGAGCAAGCGACCAAAACGACCCAGTACTTC; CDR3aa: CASSEQATKTTQYF
v_gene: TRBV5-1; j_gene: TRBJ2-5; abundance: few; d_gene: TRBD2; CDR3nt: TGCGCCAGCTCCGGACTAGCGACGGAGACCCAGTACTTC; CDR3aa: CASSGLATETQYF
v_gene: TRBV3-1; j_gene: TRBJ2-1; abundance: -; d_gene: TRBD2; CDR3nt: TGTGCCAGCAGCCAAGTGACTAGCGTCACCCACGAGCAGTTCTTC; CDR3aa: CASSQVTSVTHEQFF
v_gene: TRBV29-1; j_gene: TRBJ2-7; abundance: -; d_gene: TRBD2; CDR3nt: TGCAGCGTGGCGACGATCGGGGGGTACGAGCAGTACTTC; CDR3aa: CSVATIGGYEQYF
v_gene: TRBV9; j_gene: TRBJ2-5; abundance: -; d_gene: TRBD2; CDR3nt: TGTGCCAGCAGCGCCGGACTAGCGGGAGTTGCGGAGACCCAGTACTTC; CDR3aa: CASSAGLAGVAETQYF
v_gene: TRBV27; j_gene: TRBJ1-2; abundance: many; d_gene: -; CDR3nt: TGTGCCAGCAGCCCCGGGGCCAACTATGGCTACACCTTC; CDR3aa: CASSPGANYGYTF
v_gene: TRBV6-5; j_gene: TRBJ1-5; abundance: -; d_gene: TRBD1; CDR3nt: TGTGCCAGCAGCCCGGACAGGGGAGACAATCAGCCCCAGCATTTT; CDR3aa: CASSPDRGDNQPQHF
v_gene: TRBV7-9; j_gene: TRBJ1-2; abundance: -; d_gene: -; CDR3nt: TGTGCCAGCAGTCCGGGACGGCCCTATGGCTACACCTTC; CDR3aa: CASSPGRPYGYTF
v_gene: TRBV2; j_gene: TRBJ2-5; abundance: -; d_gene: -; CDR3nt: TGTGCCAGCAGTAAACTACGGGTGGGAGAGACCCAGTACTTC; CDR3aa: CASSKLRVGETQYF
v_gene: TRBV29-1; j_gene: TRBJ1-2; abundance: -; d_gene: -; CDR3nt: TGCAGCGTTGGGGCTATGTTCGTGAAAGGCTACACCTTC; CDR3aa: CSVGAMFVKGYTF
v_gene: TRBV7-3; j_gene: TRBJ2-3; abundance: -; d_gene: -; CDR3nt: TGTGCCAGCAGCTCCGGGGGTGGAGGTGCAGATACGCAGTATTTT; CDR3aa: CASSSGGGGADTQYF
v_gene: TRBV7-9; j_gene: TRBJ2-7; abundance: once; d_gene: TRBD1; CDR3nt: TGTGCCAGCAGCTTTAGTAGACCGGGACAGACTTACAATGAGCAGTACTTC; CDR3aa: CASSFSRPGQTYNEQYF
v_gene: TRBV29-1; j_gene: TRBJ2-3; abundance: -; d_gene: TRBD2; CDR3nt: TGCAGCGTTCCTACCGGGGGGGGCACAGATACGCAGTATTTT; CDR3aa: CSVPTGGGTDTQYF
v_gene: TRBV3-1; j_gene: TRBJ1-2; abundance: few; d_gene: -; CDR3nt: TGTGCCGTCTCCGGATATCCGGCCGGCTACACCTTC; CDR3aa: CAVSGYPAGYTF
v_gene: TRBV2; j_gene: TRBJ2-7; abundance: few; d_gene: TRBD1; CDR3nt: TGTGCCAGTGGACAGGGGACCTACGAGCAGTACTTC; CDR3aa: CASGQGTYEQYF